Presented here are 32 T cell receptor beta chains from one specimen sequenced in a study of identical twins. A single record per CDR3 protein comes from TCRdb applying MiXCR to the 5' RACE reads. The profile shows about 890,000 distinct CDR3 sequences, 10% to 15% of them singletons. These data are also associated with another study on yellow fever vaccine responses in identical twins.

The sequenced sample consisted of PBMCs. The source is a woman younger than 35 in good health.

The chain carries TRBV20-1 and TRBJ2-7; TRBD2 matches at 10 bases. Germline CDR1 reads DFQATT; CDR2 reads SNEGSKA (reference sequence). CDR3 length: 16 residues. V was pared by 1 base and J by 3 bases, with 9 bases of the junction left unmatched. CDR3 DNA: TGCAGTGCTAGAGGAGCCCTAGCGGGAGAAAGCTACGAGCAGTACTTC. This sequence encodes CSARGALAGESYEQYF.

CDR3 bases: TGCAGTGCTAGAGATGGGCCGGATAACCGGTTCTTC. Encoded protein: CSARDGPDNRFF. The chain links TRBV20-1 to TRBJ2-1; D uncertain. CDR3 length: 12 residues. Germline CDR1 reads DFQATT; CDR2 reads SNEGSKA (reference sequence). Deletions cut 0 bases from V and 15 bases from J, with 15 bases between.

As to this clonotype: A much larger clone sits a single nucleotide away, making a read error possible. V gene TRBV15 combines with J gene TRBJ2-5, with 7 nucleotides matching TRBD1. Germline CDR1 and CDR2: LNHNV and YYDKDF (reference sequence). The CDR3 spans 15 residues. The CDR3 is CATGRGQVKEETQYF. Written as DNA, the CDR3 is TGTGCCACCGGCAGAGGACAGGTTAAGGAAGAGACCCAGTACTTC.

The chain is built from TRBV6-1 and TRBJ2-3; D ambiguous. V dropped 6 bases and J dropped 5 bases, with 15 bases sitting between them. This CDR3 is 14 amino acids long. Germline lookup yields CDR1 MNHNS and CDR2 SASEGT. The CDR3 protein is CASSLGTRQDTQYF. CDR3 sequence (DNA): TGTGCCAGCAGCCTCGGAACCCGCCAAGATACGCAGTATTTT.

The rearrangement uses TRBV29-1 and TRBJ2-1; TRBD2 might be the D (5 bases). V shed 0 bases and J shed 0 bases, with 15 bases lying between them. The germline gives CDR1 SQVTM, CDR2 ANQGSEA. CDR3 length equals 17 residues. The CDR3 sequence: CSVEDREAPSSYNEQFF. CDR3 coding DNA: TGCAGCGTTGAAGATCGGGAAGCGCCGAGCTCCTACAATGAGCAGTTCTTC.

This clonotype was detected only a few times. This sequence joins TRBV6-5 and TRBJ2-4, with D maybe TRBD1 (6 bases). CDR1 is MNHEY, CDR2 SVGAGI, per germline. This CDR3 contains 15 residues. Trimming removed 0 bases at V and 2 bases at J, with 8 bases between. CDR3 protein: CASSYSQGSKNIQYF. In DNA, the CDR3 is TGTGCCAGCAGTTACTCTCAGGGGTCCAAAAACATTCAGTACTTC.

On this clonotype: One junction end disagrees with the germline gene, perhaps due to a read error. The V gene is TRBV4-1, the J gene TRBJ2-1, with 7 bases matching TRBD1. Germline V gene lookup returns CDR1 MGHRA and CDR2 YSYEKL. This CDR3 spans 16 amino acids. The CDR3 loop is CASNQVIGGVANEQFF. CDR3 sequence (DNA): TGCGCCAGCAACCAAGTGATAGGGGGCGTAGCCAATGAGCAGTTCTTC.

This chain uses TRBV7-6 with TRBJ2-1, with 7 nucleotides matching TRBD2. The CDR3 contains 16 residues. Germline trimming cut 0 bases from V and 7 bases from J; bases unmatched to any gene: 9. Germline CDR1 SGHVS, CDR2 FNYEAQ. The CDR3 reads CASSLAGGLLRNEQFF. For the CDR3, the DNA is TGTGCCAGCAGCTTAGCGGGAGGGCTCCTTCGAAATGAGCAGTTCTTC.

This clonotype was seen a handful of times. V gene TRBV29-1 combines with J gene TRBJ2-1, with D perhaps TRBD1 (5 bases). Germline-derived CDR1 and CDR2 are SQVTM and ANQGSEA. Trimming pared 3 bases from V and 4 bases from J, leaving 7 bases between. The CDR3 extends over 12 amino acids. In nucleotides, the CDR3 is TGCAGCGTTGAGACAGATTACAATGAGCAGTTCTTC. Amino acid sequence: CSVETDYNEQFF.

This clonotype was counted between two and nine times. The chain links TRBV24-1 to TRBJ2-1, with D tentatively TRBD1 or TRBD2 (7 bases each). With 3 bases removed from V and 9 bases from J, the gap between germline ends came to 11 bases. The CDR3 sequence is 13 residues long. Germline CDR1 KGHDR, CDR2 SFDVKD. The CDR3: CATSDGRGLEQFF. CDR3 DNA sequence: TGTGCCACCAGTGATGGGAGGGGGCTTGAGCAGTTCTTC.

This clonotype occurred many times. V usage is TRBV4-1 and J usage is TRBJ2-7; no reliable D call. The V gene lost 0 bases and the J gene lost 3 bases, with 12 bases spanning the gap. The CDR3 consists of 15 residues. Germline lookup yields CDR1 MGHRA and CDR2 YSYEKL. The chain's CDR3 is CASSQDAAAIYEQYV. In nucleotides, the CDR3 is TGCGCCAGCAGCCAAGATGCGGCAGCAATCTACGAGCAGTACGTC.

This clonotype showed up many times. The chain is built from TRBV27 and TRBJ2-1; D is tentatively TRBD1 or TRBD2 (5 bases each). The CDR3 loop spans 17 amino acids. Looked up from germline, CDR1 is MNHEY and CDR2 is SMNVEV (reference sequence). Trimming removed 4 bases at V and 6 bases at J, with 22 bases between. CDR3 coding DNA: TGTGCCAGCAGTTGCACCGAACCGGGACCCGAAGCCAATGAGCAGTTCTTC. This encodes CASSCTEPGPEANEQFF.

This chain links TRBV28 with TRBJ2-5, with D possibly matching TRBD2 (5 bases). V was shortened by 8 bases and J by 5 bases, with 12 bases between the two germline ends. Germline-derived CDR1 and CDR2 are MDHEN and SYDVKM. The CDR3 is 12 amino acids. The CDR3: CASRPPGETQYF. CDR3 nucleotide sequence: TGTGCCAGCCGGCCACCGGGGGAGACCCAGTACTTC.

The V and J genes are TRBV20-1 and TRBJ2-3; D may be TRBD2 (5 bases). Trimming left V 3 bases short and J 9 bases short, with 13 bases between. The length of the CDR3 is 12 residues. Germline V gives CDR1 DFQATT, CDR2 SNEGSKA (reference sequence). DNA of the CDR3: TGCAGTGCTAGTCCCCGGAGAGGGACGCAGTATTTT. Translated, it gives CSASPRRGTQYF.

This clonotype appeared a few times. The CDR3 DNA reads as TGTGCCAGCAGTCCAGAAGGGGTTGGCACAGATACGCAGTATTTT. This sequence encodes CASSPEGVGTDTQYF. The V call is TRBV2, the J call TRBJ2-3, with a possible D match to TRBD1 (5 bases). This CDR3 comprises 15 residues. V lost 5 bases to trimming and J lost 1 base, with 13 bases between them. Germline values: CDR1 SNHLY, CDR2 FYNNEI.

This clonotype was counted only a few times. The rearrangement uses TRBV6-1 and TRBJ2-1; no clear D gene. The V gene lost 10 bases and the J gene lost 0 bases, with 16 bases spanning the gap. CDR1 is MNHNS and CDR2 is SASEGT in the germline V gene. CDR3 size: 15 residues. CDR3 region: CAIQVRVSSYNEQFF. The CDR3 DNA reads as TGTGCCATCCAAGTTCGGGTTAGCTCCTACAATGAGCAGTTCTTC.

The rearrangement links TRBV11-1 to TRBJ1-5; weak D call: TRBD1 (5 bases). This CDR3 contains 16 residues. CDR1 is SGHAT and CDR2 is FQDESV in the germline V gene (reference sequence). Trimming left V 1 base short and J 2 bases short, with 12 bases between. CDR3 residues: CASSLVAGRGNQPQHF. CDR3 DNA sequence: TGTGCCAGCAGCTTAGTGGCAGGGAGAGGCAATCAGCCCCAGCATTTT.

This clonotype has a count of ten or more. The chain has TRBV20-1 and TRBJ2-4, with 12 bases lining up with TRBD2. The CDR3 sequence is 14 residues long. The germline CDR1 and CDR2 sequences are DFQATT and SNEGSKA (reference sequence). V trimming: 1 base; J trimming: 8 bases; junction bases outside the gene matches: 3. The CDR3 DNA sequence: TGCAGTGCTAGAGGGACTAGCGGGACGTACATTCAGTACTTC. Translated: CSARGTSGTYIQYF.

This clonotype was observed a few times. The chain links TRBV19 to TRBJ2-7; D is ambiguous. The CDR3 length is 13 residues. Per the germline V gene, CDR1 is LNHDA and CDR2 is SQIVND (reference sequence). V was clipped by 4 bases and J by 6 bases, with 13 bases between them. The chain's CDR3 is CASSRGYPLEQYF. CDR3 sequence (DNA): TGTGCCAGTAGTAGAGGTTACCCTCTCGAGCAGTACTTC.

V is TRBV20-1 and J is TRBJ2-5; D may be TRBD1 (5 bases). CDR3 length equals 13 residues. Trimming stripped 1 base from V and 2 bases from J, with 8 bases between. Germline V CDR1 and CDR2: DFQATT, SNEGSKA (reference sequence). The CDR3 DNA reads TGCAGTGCTAGAGGGCCAGGGCAAGAGACCCAGTACTTC. The encoded protein is CSARGPGQETQYF.

As DNA, the CDR3 is TGTGCCAGCAGTGAAGCGCTTCTAGCGGGGAAAAACATTCAGTACTTC. Its translation is CASSEALLAGKNIQYF. The chain combines TRBV2 with TRBJ2-4; TRBD2 agrees at 9 bases. Germline lookup yields CDR1 SNHLY and CDR2 FYNNEI. V lost 0 bases to trimming and J lost 4 bases; unmatched junction nucleotides: 4. This CDR3 is 16 amino acids long.

This clonotype showed up just a few times. This rearrangement joins TRBV5-1 to TRBJ1-4; a possible D gene is TRBD1 (5 bases). This CDR3 spans 14 amino acids. V shed 0 bases and J shed 7 bases, with 10 bases lying between them. The germline gives CDR1 SGHRS, CDR2 YFSETQ. CDR3 sequence (DNA): TGCGCCAGCAGCTTGGTTCAGGGTTCTGAAAAACTGTTTTTT. Its translation is CASSLVQGSEKLFF.

This clonotype has a handful of counts. The CDR3 region is CASIQIASFSVTGELFF. CDR3 nucleotide sequence: TGTGCCAGCATTCAGATAGCCTCGTTTAGCGTCACCGGGGAGCTGTTTTTT. The chain joins TRBV2 to TRBJ2-2; D possibly corresponds to TRBD2 (5 bases). The CDR3 runs to 17 residues. V was clipped by 7 bases and J by 4 bases, with 22 bases between them. Per germline, CDR1 SNHLY and CDR2 FYNNEI.

This clonotype was recorded a few times. The chain links TRBV27 to TRBJ2-3; D not resolved. Trimming pared 6 bases from V and 4 bases from J, leaving 11 bases between. The CDR3 is 13 residues long. The germline gives CDR1 MNHEY, CDR2 SMNVEV (reference sequence). The DNA of the CDR3 is TGTGCCAGCAGACCCACCTGGGCAGATACGCAGTATTTT. As protein: CASRPTWADTQYF.

This clonotype was seen more than once but under ten times. The chain employs TRBV7-6 and TRBJ2-7; 9 bases are shared with TRBD1. J lost 7 bases, V lost 2 bases, and 6 bases had no gene match. The CDR3 totals 14 residues. CDR1 is SGHVS and CDR2 is FNYEAQ in the germline V gene. The CDR3: CASSLRDREGEQYV. The CDR3 DNA reads as TGTGCCAGCAGCTTACGGGACAGGGAAGGTGAGCAGTACGTC.

This clonotype was recorded many times. The chain links TRBV6-5 to TRBJ2-3; 7 bases line up with TRBD2. From germline, CDR1 is MNHEY and CDR2 SVGAGI. The CDR3 contains 16 residues. After removal of 6 bases from V and 1 base from J, the junction contained 10 bases not matched to a gene. CDR3 bases: TGTGCCAGCAGCTATTTGCGGGGGACGGGCACAGATACGCAGTATTTT. It translates to CASSYLRGTGTDTQYF.

This clonotype appeared many times. This rearrangement joins TRBV7-9 to TRBJ2-4; no clear D gene. In germline, CDR1 is SEHNR, CDR2 FQNEAQ (reference sequence). The CDR3 is 15 amino acids. V lost 2 bases and J 0 bases, leaving 8 bases between the germline ends. The CDR3 DNA sequence: TGTGCCAGCAGCTTACCGGGCATAGCCAAAAACATTCAGTACTTC. Translation gives CASSLPGIAKNIQYF.

This clonotype turned up a few times. This rearrangement joins TRBV20-1 to TRBJ2-1, with 7 bases that match TRBD2. The CDR3 totals 15 residues. The V segment lost 1 base and the J segment 1 base; nucleotides outside the gene matches: 4. Germline V CDR1 and CDR2: DFQATT, SNEGSKA (reference sequence). CDR3 bases: TGCAGTGCTAGAGCGGGCGGGGGTTCCTACAATGAGCAGTTCTTC. It encodes CSARAGGGSYNEQFF.

In its sample, this clonotype was seen many times. The chain recombines TRBV7-2 with TRBJ2-1, with 13 bases lining up with TRBD2. Unmatched junction bases numbered 9, after V lost 5 bases and J lost 8 bases. Germline CDR1 reads SGHTA; CDR2 reads FQGNSA. The CDR3 has 16 residues. CDR3 sequence: CASSLRGTSGVYEQFF. Written as DNA, the CDR3 is TGTGCCAGCAGCCTACGAGGGACTAGCGGGGTGTATGAGCAGTTCTTC.

This clonotype has a count of ten or more. The gene calls are TRBV7-8 and TRBJ1-5; 9 bases align to TRBD1. Trimming cost V 1 base and J 1 base; bases outside gene matches: 2. Germline loops: CDR1 SGHVS, CDR2 FQNEAQ. The CDR3 runs to 16 residues. For the CDR3, the DNA is TGTGCCAGCAGCTTAGTAGGGACAGGGAGCAATCAGCCCCAGCATTTT. Translating gives CASSLVGTGSNQPQHF. Supplemented by reference TRBV7-8 and TRBJ1-5, the full variable domain reads GAGVSQSPRYKVAKRGQDVALRCDPISGHVSLFWYQQALGQGPEFLTYFQNEAQLDKSGLPSDRFFAERPEGSVSTLKIQRTQQEDSAVYLCASSLVGTGSNQPQHFGDGTRLSIL.

Ten or more counts support this clonotype. V and J are TRBV29-1 and TRBJ2-1; D remains ambiguous. Germline CDR1 SQVTM, CDR2 ANQGSEA. CDR3 size: 11 residues. V lost 6 bases and J 10 bases, leaving 13 bases between the germline ends. The CDR3 spells CSVPWPLEQFF. The CDR3 DNA reads TGCAGCGTGCCCTGGCCATTGGAGCAGTTCTTC.

This rearrangement joins TRBV6-1 to TRBJ2-2; TRBD1 is a possible D gene (5 bases). Trimming cost V 4 bases and J 1 base, with 10 bases left between them. Germline CDR1 reads MNHNS; CDR2 reads SASEGT. The CDR3 loop spans 15 amino acids. The CDR3 DNA is TGTGCCAGCAGTGTACGTGACAGGAACACCGGGGAGCTGTTTTTT. This gives the protein CASSVRDRNTGELFF.